The 20 T cell receptor beta chains below come from one sample, sequenced in a study of blood T cell repertoires in COVID-19. The method was immunoSEQ multiplex PCR; TCRdb's version includes in-frame clones alone and lacks a portion of them. The sample lists about 98,000 clones; 82% were seen once. The sequenced sample consisted of peripheral blood. Receptors were obtained from a man between 65 and 85 years old with active or convalescent COVID-19.

This chain joins TRBV18 and TRBJ1-1; a weak D match, TRBD1 (5 bases). CDR3 size: 12 residues. The germline V gene encodes CDR1 KGHSH and CDR2 LQKENI. V shed 6 bases and J shed 1 base, with 6 bases lying between them. CDR3 sequence reads: CASSGQNTEAFF. In nucleotides, the CDR3 is TGTGCCAGCTCCGGACAGAACACTGAAGCTTTCTTT.

This clone was seen only a few times. The chain uses TRBV7-2 and TRBJ2-7, with TRBD1 identical over 8 bases. CDR3 length equals 16 residues. Looked up from germline, CDR1 is SGHTA and CDR2 is FQGNSA. Losses at the gene ends were 5 bases for V and 1 base for J; bases not matched to a gene: 10. CDR3 residues: CASSPGTGRGSYEQYF. The DNA of the CDR3 is TGTGCCAGCAGCCCCGGGACAGGCCGGGGTTCCTACGAGCAGTACTTC.

The V call is TRBV7-3, the J call TRBJ2-3, with TRBD1 matching 9 bases. Unmatched junction bases numbered 5, after V lost 5 bases and J lost 2 bases. Germline loops: CDR1 SGHTA, CDR2 FQGTGA. CDR3 length equals 15 residues. CDR3 sequence reads: CASSQQGAHTDTQYF. The CDR3 DNA follows: TGTGCCAGCAGCCAACAGGGGGCGCACACAGATACGCAGTATTTT.

This clone was seen only a few times. V is TRBV5-8 and J is TRBJ1-1, with 8 bases lining up with TRBD1. The CDR3 consists of 16 residues. V lost 4 bases to trimming and J lost 8 bases; unmatched junction nucleotides: 16. Per germline, CDR1 SGHTS and CDR2 YDEGEE. The chain's CDR3 is CASSPPRTGTGREAFF. The DNA for the CDR3 is TGTGCCAGCAGCCCCCCCCGGACAGGGACCGGCAGGGAAGCTTTCTTT. The full variable domain, its missing parts supplied by reference TRBV5-8 and TRBJ1-1, is EAGVTQSPTHLIKTRGQQATLRCSPISGHTSVYWYQQALGLGLQFLLWYDEGEERNRGNFPPRFSGRQFPNYSSELNVNALELEDSALYLCASSPPRTGTGREAFFGQGTRLTVV.

The sample holds one count of this clone. The rearrangement joins TRBV10-1 to TRBJ2-5, with TRBD2 identical over 13 bases. V shed 4 bases and J 7 bases; nucleotides not matched to a gene: 6. The length of the CDR3 is 15 residues. Germline V lookup: CDR1 WNHNN, CDR2 SYGVQD (reference sequence). This CDR3 is CASSAGTSGARTQYF. Here the CDR3 DNA reads TGCGCCAGCAGTGCCGGGACTAGCGGGGCTCGGACCCAGTACTTC.

CDR3 in amino acids: CASSSPGVVNEAFF. DNA of the CDR3: TGTGCCAGCAGTTCCCCCGGGGTAGTCAATGAAGCTTTCTTT. V and J are TRBV6-5 and TRBJ1-1, with D hard to call. The V end lost 4 bases, the J end lost 7 bases, and 16 bases lay between the germline ends. Germline loops: CDR1 MNHEY, CDR2 SVGAGI. This CDR3 is built from 14 residues.

The V and J genes are TRBV6-5 and TRBJ2-7; tentatively, D is TRBD2 (6 bases). The CDR3 extends over 14 amino acids. The germline V gene encodes CDR1 MNHEY and CDR2 SVGAGI. Trimming left V 2 bases short and J 3 bases short, with 11 bases between. CDR3 DNA sequence: TGTGCCAGCAGTTACGGGGGGAGCGACTACGAGCAGTACTTC. It translates to CASSYGGSDYEQYF.

This sequence joins TRBV19 and TRBJ2-3; D is possibly TRBD2 (8 bases). The CDR3 loop spans 17 amino acids. Trimming stripped 7 bases from V and 1 base from J, with 21 bases between. CDR1 and CDR2 (germline): LNHDA, SQIVND (reference sequence). Written as DNA, the CDR3 is TGTGCCAGTACCCAACAGGGGCGGGGGGCCCGCACAGATACGCAGTATTTT. Its translation: CASTQQGRGARTDTQYF.

The chain has TRBV11-2 and TRBJ1-2, with 8 bases identical to TRBD1. The ends lost 0 bases at V and 6 bases at J; junction bases unmatched: 6. The CDR3 covers 15 residues. The V gene's germline CDR1 is SGHAT and CDR2 FQNNGV. CDR3 in DNA: TGTGCCAGCAGCTTAGATCCGCAGGGGGCCGATGGCTACACCTTC. It yields the protein CASSLDPQGADGYTF.

The CDR3 DNA reads TGCGCCAGCAGCACGGGACTAGCGGGGAACACCGGGGAGCTGTTTTTT. Translating gives CASSTGLAGNTGELFF. V and J are TRBV5-1 and TRBJ2-2, with 12 bases aligning to TRBD2. The CDR3 consists of 16 residues. The V and J ends lost 4 bases and 1 base, in that order; junction bases with no gene match: 2. The germline gives CDR1 SGHRS, CDR2 YFSETQ.

The rearrangement uses TRBV11-2 and TRBJ1-3, with D hard to call. In germline, CDR1 is SGHAT, CDR2 FQNNGV. The CDR3 runs 17 residues. V gave up 2 bases and J gave up 4 bases, with 18 bases separating them. The CDR3 is CASSLSFPRRVGNTIYF. The DNA for the CDR3 is TGTGCCAGCAGCTTAAGTTTTCCTCGCCGGGTCGGAAACACCATATATTTT. The full variable domain, its missing parts supplied by reference TRBV11-2 and TRBJ1-3, is EAGVAQSPRYKIIEKRQSVAFWCNPISGHATLYWYQQILGQGPKLLIQFQNNGVVDDSQLPKDRFSAERLKGVDSTLKIQPAKLEDSAVYLCASSLSFPRRVGNTIYFGEGSWLTVV.

V and J are TRBV3-1 (or the pseudogene TRBV3-2) and TRBJ1-1; D possibly corresponds to TRBD1 (6 bases). Germline lookup yields CDR1 LGHDT and CDR2 YNNKEL (reference sequence). The CDR3 is 14 residues long. Trimming shortened V by 4 bases and J by 2 bases, and 11 bases separated the two germline ends. CDR3 nucleotide sequence: TGTGCCAGCAGCCTAACCAGGGGAAACACTGAAGCTTTCTTT. Residues: CASSLTRGNTEAFF.

The chain is built from TRBV11-2 and TRBJ2-2; D possibly corresponds to TRBD2 (6 bases). CDR1 and CDR2 from the germline V gene are SGHAT and FQNNGV. This CDR3 is built from 15 residues. Trimming removed 2 bases from V and 5 bases from J, with 12 bases in between. The CDR3 DNA reads as TGTGCCAGCAGCTTACGGCGGGGTGGTACCGGGGAGCTGTTTTTT. It yields the protein CASSLRRGGTGELFF. Based on the CDR3 plus reference TRBV11-2 and TRBJ2-2, the full variable domain is EAGVAQSPRYKIIEKRQSVAFWCNPISGHATLYWYQQILGQGPKLLIQFQNNGVVDDSQLPKDRFSAERLKGVDSTLKIQPAKLEDSAVYLCASSLRRGGTGELFFGEGSRLTVL.

This rearrangement joins TRBV21-1 to TRBJ1-3; TRBD1, the table's D call, was not compared with the DNA. TRBV21-1 constitutes a pseudogene. The CDR3 spans 17 residues. This chain's CDR3 is CASSKVRDTNSGNTIYF. The DNA of the CDR3 is TGTGCCAGCAGCAAAGTGAGGGACACTAACTCTGGAAACACCATATATTTT.

J is TRBJ2-4 and V is TRBV10-1, with D unresolved. CDR3 length: 14 amino acids. The ends were cut back, 0 bases at V and 6 bases at J, with 9 bases in the middle. Germline V CDR1 and CDR2: WNHNN, SYGVQD (reference sequence). The CDR3 loop is CASSESDGLNIQYF. In DNA form, the CDR3 reads TGCGCCAGCAGTGAGTCGGATGGGCTAAACATTCAGTACTTC.

The gene calls are TRBV30 and TRBJ2-1; D is perhaps TRBD1 (5 bases). CDR1 GTSNPN and CDR2 SVGIG come from the germline V gene (reference sequence). V was trimmed by 5 bases and J by 10 bases, leaving 15 bases between them. The CDR3 extends over 12 amino acids. The CDR3 DNA reads as TGTGCCTGGGCCCTCAGGGCCGGGGAGCAGTTCTTC. It codes for CAWALRAGEQFF.

The chain links TRBV30 to TRBJ1-5, with D possibly matching TRBD1 (6 bases). Germline-derived CDR1 and CDR2 are GTSNPN and SVGIG (reference sequence). The length of the CDR3 is 13 residues. V was pared by 0 bases and J by 6 bases, with 9 bases between. This CDR3 reads CAWSVRGSQPQHF. The CDR3 DNA sequence: TGTGCCTGGAGTGTCAGGGGTAGTCAGCCCCAGCATTTT.

DNA for the CDR3: TGCGCCAGCAGCCAACTTCTCGGGGGGCTGCAAGAGACCCAGTACTTC. This gives the protein CASSQLLGGLQETQYF. The chain employs TRBV4-1 and TRBJ2-5, with D possibly matching TRBD2 (7 bases). The CDR3 length is 16 residues. Germline CDR1 MGHRA, CDR2 YSYEKL. V was clipped by 2 bases and J by 2 bases, with 15 bases between them.

The genes are TRBV21-1 and TRBJ2-7; the table assigns TRBD1, which was not confirmed against the DNA. TRBV21-1 is a pseudogene locus. The CDR3 is 12 residues long. CDR3 residues: CAVEGQGAEQYF. The CDR3 DNA reads TGTGCCGTAGAAGGACAGGGAGCCGAGCAGTACTTC.

V usage is TRBV4-1 and J usage is TRBJ2-5; D is possibly TRBD2 (6 bases). This CDR3 has 14 amino acids. Between the trimmed V and J ends, which lost 1 base and 2 bases, there was a span of 8 bases. CDR1 and CDR2 (germline): MGHRA, YSYEKL. The CDR3 nucleotides read TGCGCCAGCAGCCAAGCGGGAGCACAAGAGACCCAGTACTTC. This translates into CASSQAGAQETQYF.